Listed here are 32 T cell receptor beta chains from one sample, sequenced in a study of cytomegalovirus exposure and HLA in healthy donors. Amplification used 60 Vbeta primers and 13 Jbeta primers. The method was immunoSEQ multiplex PCR; TCRdb's version includes in-frame clones alone and lacks a portion of them. The data show about 200,000 clones, 65% to 85% seen once. Sequencing was done on a sample of PBMCs. Receptors originate from a man between 40 and 49 years old in good health and CMV-seropositive.

This sequence joins TRBV7-9 and TRBJ1-1, with 7 bases identical to TRBD1. The CDR3 runs 15 residues. Trimming took 1 base from V and 4 from J; bases not matched to a gene: 6. Germline V CDR1 and CDR2: SEHNR, FQNEAQ (reference sequence). The CDR3 DNA reads TGTGCCAGCAGCTTAGATCAGGGGGGCGGCACTGAAGCTTTCTTT. Amino acids: CASSLDQGGGTEAFF.

The rearrangement links TRBV4-1 to TRBJ2-2; 9 bases agree with TRBD1. Germline CDR1 reads MGHRA; CDR2 reads YSYEKL. V shed 1 base and J 7 bases; nucleotides not matched to a gene: 16. There are 19 residues in the CDR3. This CDR3 reads CASSQGDPDRGYTVGELFF. The DNA for the CDR3 is TGCGCCAGCAGCCAAGGGGACCCCGACAGGGGGTATACGGTCGGGGAGCTGTTTTTT.

The J gene is TRBJ2-3, the V gene TRBV2; perhaps TRBD1 as D (5 bases). The CDR3 runs 14 residues. V lost 6 bases, J lost 4 bases, and 14 bases lay in between. Germline V gene sequence: CDR1 SNHLY, CDR2 FYNNEI. CDR3 loop: CASRKALGPDTQYF. CDR3 sequence (DNA): TGTGCCAGCAGAAAGGCCCTGGGGCCAGATACGCAGTATTTT.

The V and J genes are TRBV2 and TRBJ2-3, with 7 bases that match TRBD1. V dropped 5 bases and J dropped 1; count of bases not matched to a gene: 3. The CDR3 contains 14 residues. Germline V gene sequence: CDR1 SNHLY, CDR2 FYNNEI. The CDR3 nucleotides are TGTGCCAGCAGTAAAGGGACAGGCACAGATACGCAGTATTTT. It translates to CASSKGTGTDTQYF.

V gene TRBV5-1 combines with J gene TRBJ2-7, with D possibly TRBD1 on 6 matching bases. Per the germline V gene, CDR1 is SGHRS and CDR2 is YFSETQ. V gave up 4 bases and J gave up 6 bases, with 11 bases separating them. The CDR3 length is 12 residues. The CDR3 nucleotides are TGCGCCAGCAGCGCAGTAGGGGGCGAGCAGTACTTC. Translated: CASSAVGGEQYF.

The chain uses TRBV25-1 and TRBJ1-1, with D perhaps matching TRBD1 (6 bases). The CDR3 totals 13 residues. Trimming pared 6 bases from V and 12 bases from J, leaving 20 bases between. Germline V gene lookup returns CDR1 MGHDK and CDR2 SYGVNS. The CDR3 region is CASSLGGADPPFF. In nucleotides, the CDR3 is TGTGCCAGCAGCCTAGGGGGGGCGGACCCCCCTTTCTTT.

The genes are TRBV7-2 and TRBJ2-7, with 10 bases lining up with TRBD1. CDR1 SGHTA and CDR2 FQGNSA come from the germline V gene. J lost 6 bases, V lost 1 base, and 6 bases had no gene match. This CDR3 contains 15 residues. The CDR3 is CASSLERTGGFEQYF. CDR3 sequence (DNA): TGTGCCAGCAGCTTAGAGCGGACAGGGGGTTTCGAGCAGTACTTC.

J is TRBJ2-7 and V is TRBV27; D is possibly TRBD1 (6 bases). The CDR3 contains 15 residues. Trimming removed 2 bases from V and 2 bases from J, with 13 bases in between. Germline CDR1 and CDR2: MNHEY and SMNVEV (reference sequence). The CDR3, as DNA: TGTGCCAGCAGTTTACGGGGACACTTCACCTACGAGCAGTACTTC. Translation: CASSLRGHFTYEQYF.

This chain connects TRBV18 to TRBJ2-3, with 7 positions matching TRBD1. Per the germline V gene, CDR1 is KGHSH and CDR2 is LQKENI. V lost 0 bases to trimming and J lost 4 bases; unmatched junction nucleotides: 10. This CDR3 has 17 amino acids. The CDR3 coding sequence is TGTGCCAGCTCACCACCGGGAAACGACAGGGCGGCAGATACGCAGTATTTT. This gives the protein CASSPPGNDRAADTQYF.

The chain couples TRBV2 to TRBJ2-5; D might be TRBD2 (5 bases). The CDR3 is 14 residues long. V was trimmed by 5 bases and J by 4 bases, leaving 14 bases between them. Per germline, CDR1 SNHLY and CDR2 FYNNEI. CDR3 sequence reads: CASSLQSGPETQYF. Written as DNA, the CDR3 is TGTGCCAGCAGTCTACAAAGCGGCCCAGAGACCCAGTACTTC.

This rearrangement joins TRBV5-1 to TRBJ2-5; 9 nucleotides match TRBD1. Germline CDR1 SGHRS, CDR2 YFSETQ. Trimming at V came to 4 bases and at J to 9 bases, leaving 4 bases not matched to a gene. The CDR3 is made up of 12 amino acids. The CDR3 region is CASSVGQGSQYF. The DNA of the CDR3 is TGCGCCAGCAGCGTCGGACAGGGGTCCCAGTACTTC.

The genes are TRBV28 and TRBJ2-7; 10 nucleotides align to TRBD1. Germline V gene sequence: CDR1 MDHEN, CDR2 SYDVKM. The ends lost 4 bases at V and 5 bases at J; junction bases unmatched: 5. CDR3 size: 14 residues. The CDR3 DNA sequence: TGTGCCAGCAGTTCATGGGACAGGGGTGACGAGCAGTACTTC. This codes for CASSSWDRGDEQYF.

V gene TRBV2 combines with J gene TRBJ2-1; 11 bases line up with TRBD1. This CDR3 is 15 amino acids long. Germline CDR1 and CDR2: SNHLY and FYNNEI. With 6 bases clipped from V and 1 base from J, the junction kept 2 bases outside the gene matches. The CDR3: CASRGQGGSYNEQFF. The CDR3 nucleotides read TGTGCCAGCAGGGGACAGGGGGGTTCCTACAATGAGCAGTTCTTC. Using reference TRBV2 and TRBJ2-1 for the parts outside the CDR3, the full variable domain is EPEVTQTPSHQVTQMGQEVILRCVPISNHLYFYWYRQILGQKVEFLVSFYNNEISEKSEIFDDQFSVERPDGSNFTLKIRSTKLEDSAMYFCASRGQGGSYNEQFFGPGTRLTVL.

The chain uses TRBV27 and TRBJ2-5; 9 bases align to TRBD1. V trimming: 4 bases; J trimming: 5 bases; junction bases outside the gene matches: 8. The CDR3 contains 15 residues. Germline V gene sequence: CDR1 MNHEY, CDR2 SMNVEV (reference sequence). CDR3: CASSSWTGVWETQYF. The CDR3 DNA is TGTGCCAGCAGTTCATGGACAGGGGTGTGGGAGACCCAGTACTTC.

The chain links TRBV5-1 to TRBJ2-1, with 8 nucleotides matching TRBD2. J lost 9 bases, V lost 1 base, and 9 bases had no gene match. This CDR3 has 15 residues. Looked up from germline, CDR1 is SGHRS and CDR2 is YFSETQ. CDR3 DNA sequence: TGCGCCAGCAGCTTGAGCGCGGGAGGCCCCGTTGAGCAGTTCTTC. Protein sequence: CASSLSAGGPVEQFF.

The table lists this clone with a count of one. The chain recombines TRBV7-8 with TRBJ1-2, with D possibly being TRBD1 (5 bases). V dropped 1 base and J dropped 3 bases, with 12 bases sitting between them. This CDR3 has 15 amino acids. Germline loops: CDR1 SGHVS, CDR2 FQNEAQ. The CDR3 DNA is TGTGCCAGCAGCTTAGGGACACCTTACGACTATGGCTACACCTTC. Its protein is CASSLGTPYDYGYTF.

The chain uses TRBV5-1 and TRBJ2-2; 9 nucleotides match TRBD1. The CDR3 totals 16 residues. Trimming removed 0 bases from V and 2 bases from J; junction bases left unmatched: 2. The germline gives CDR1 SGHRS, CDR2 YFSETQ. As DNA, the CDR3 is TGCGCCAGCAGCTTGGGGGACAGGGAAAACACCGGGGAGCTGTTTTTT. Translating gives CASSLGDRENTGELFF. The complete variable domain, with remaining parts taken from reference TRBV5-1 and TRBJ2-2, reads KAGVTQTPRYLIKTRGQQVTLSCSPISGHRSVSWYQQTPGQGLQFLFEYFSETQRNKGNFPGRFSGRQFSNSRSEMNVSTLELGDSALYLCASSLGDRENTGELFFGEGSRLTVL.

This rearrangement joins TRBV5-6 to TRBJ2-1; 11 bases agree with TRBD2. Unmatched junction bases numbered 8, after V lost 3 bases and J lost 12 bases. CDR3 length: 14 amino acids. In germline, CDR1 is SGHDT, CDR2 YYEEEE. CDR3 region: CASSSELAGERQFF. CDR3 DNA: TGTGCCAGCAGCTCCGAACTAGCGGGAGAGCGGCAGTTCTTC.

Details on this clone: Other DNA sequences in the sample encode the same CDR3. This sequence joins TRBV27 and TRBJ1-2, with 10 bases lining up with TRBD1. CDR3 length equals 15 residues. Trimming cost V 6 bases and J 4 bases; bases outside gene matches: 8. Germline V gene lookup returns CDR1 MNHEY and CDR2 SMNVEV (reference sequence). CDR3 sequence reads: CASSPPGQGIYGYTF. CDR3 bases: TGTGCCAGCAGCCCTCCGGGACAGGGGATCTATGGCTACACCTTC.

The chain combines TRBV9 with TRBJ2-5; 11 bases are shared with TRBD1. Trimming took 0 bases from V and 5 from J; bases not matched to a gene: 9. CDR1 is SGDLS and CDR2 is YYNGEE in the germline V gene. The length of the CDR3 is 17 residues. CDR3 amino acids: CASSVDSGQGVVETQYF. Written as DNA, the CDR3 is TGTGCCAGCAGCGTAGACTCGGGACAGGGGGTCGTGGAGACCCAGTACTTC.

The chain links TRBV6-6 to TRBJ2-3, with D unresolved. Trimming shortened V by 0 bases and J by 8 bases, and 12 bases separated the two germline ends. The V gene's germline CDR1 is MNHNY and CDR2 SVGAGI (reference sequence). The CDR3 extends over 14 amino acids. CDR3 protein: CASSYSSSLVTQYF. Written as DNA, the CDR3 is TGTGCCAGCAGTTACTCGTCCTCCCTTGTTACGCAGTATTTT.

The V gene is TRBV5-1, the J gene TRBJ1-2; possibly TRBD1 for D (5 bases). The CDR3 spans 15 residues. CDR1 is SGHRS, CDR2 YFSETQ, per germline. Trimming left V 4 bases short and J 2 bases short, with 15 bases between. As DNA, the CDR3 is TGCGCCAGCAGCGCAGGATTACAGGAGAACTATGGCTACACCTTC. It codes for CASSAGLQENYGYTF. The whole variable domain, filled in from reference TRBV5-1 and TRBJ1-2, reads KAGVTQTPRYLIKTRGQQVTLSCSPISGHRSVSWYQQTPGQGLQFLFEYFSETQRNKGNFPGRFSGRQFSNSRSEMNVSTLELGDSALYLCASSAGLQENYGYTFGSGTRLTVV.

The chain is built from TRBV15 and TRBJ1-4; D is possibly TRBD1 (6 bases). Looked up from germline, CDR1 is LNHNV and CDR2 is YYDKDF (reference sequence). V lost 0 bases to trimming and J lost 7 bases, with 15 bases between them. The CDR3 has 16 amino acids. The DNA of the CDR3 is TGTGCCACCAGCAGAGAGAGAGGGGGGGAGAGTGAAAAACTGTTTTTT. This gives the protein CATSRERGGESEKLFF.

The chain uses TRBV16 and TRBJ1-5; the D gene is possibly TRBD1 (6 bases). The germline CDR1 and CDR2 sequences are KGHSY and FQNENV. The ends were cut back, 5 bases at V and 0 bases at J, with 17 bases in the middle. This CDR3 has 17 residues. In DNA, the CDR3 is TGTGCCAGCAGCTTACTAGGACAGCTAGATAGCAATCAGCCCCAGCATTTT. It codes for CASSLLGQLDSNQPQHF.

The V and J genes are TRBV14 and TRBJ2-1, with D possibly being TRBD2 (5 bases). Germline lookup yields CDR1 SGHDN and CDR2 FVKESK. Deletions cut 0 bases from V and 6 bases from J, with 9 bases between. The CDR3 runs 14 residues. CDR3 bases: TGTGCCAGCAGCCAAGAGGTGGGAGTCAATGAGCAGTTCTTC. This translates into CASSQEVGVNEQFF.

This chain links TRBV7-2 with TRBJ2-3; TRBD2 aligns across 8 bases. Germline V lookup: CDR1 SGHTA, CDR2 FQGNSA. V was pared by 0 bases and J by 2 bases, with 1 base of the junction left unmatched. This CDR3 comprises 15 residues. DNA for the CDR3: TGTGCCAGCAGCTTAGCTAGCGGGATCACAGATACGCAGTATTTT. Translated: CASSLASGITDTQYF.

The CDR3 coding sequence is TGTGCCAGCAGGGGACTAGCGGGATGGGAGCAGTACTTC. Amino acids: CASRGLAGWEQYF. This chain uses TRBV6-1 with TRBJ2-7; TRBD2 matches 13 bases. Germline trimming cut 6 bases from V and 7 bases from J; bases unmatched to any gene: 3. In germline, CDR1 is MNHNS, CDR2 SASEGT. This CDR3 has 13 residues.

The gene calls are TRBV5-5 and TRBJ1-5; 8 bases agree with TRBD1. CDR3 length: 17 residues. Germline CDR1 is SGHKS and CDR2 is YYEKEE (reference sequence). The ends lost 3 bases at V and 3 bases at J; junction bases unmatched: 11. CDR3 sequence: CASSSGTGLFINQPQHF. Here the CDR3 DNA reads TGTGCCAGCAGCTCCGGGACAGGTCTCTTTATCAATCAGCCCCAGCATTTT.

The chain carries TRBV28 and TRBJ1-5; 12 bases fit TRBD1. This CDR3 contains 14 residues. V shed 6 bases, J shed 7 bases, and the junction held 4 bases outside the gene matches. Germline values: CDR1 MDHEN, CDR2 SYDVKM. This CDR3 is CASRGTGGVQPQHF. CDR3 bases: TGTGCCAGCAGGGGGACAGGGGGCGTGCAGCCCCAGCATTTT.

The chain links TRBV5-1 to TRBJ2-1; 8 bases agree with TRBD2. The CDR3 runs to 15 residues. V shed 3 bases, J shed 5 bases, and the junction held 7 bases outside the gene matches. Germline CDR1 reads SGHRS; CDR2 reads YFSETQ. The CDR3 loop is CASSSAGTSHNEQFF. DNA for the CDR3: TGCGCCAGCAGCTCTGCCGGGACTAGTCACAATGAGCAGTTCTTC.

The rearrangement joins TRBV2 to TRBJ2-5, with a possible D match to TRBD2 (6 bases). Germline assignment: CDR1 SNHLY and CDR2 FYNNEI. The CDR3 consists of 15 residues. The V end lost 4 bases, the J end lost 4 bases, and 16 bases lay between the germline ends. This chain's CDR3 is CASSAGQGGGETQYF. CDR3 nucleotides: TGTGCCAGCAGTGCAGGGCAGGGAGGAGGAGAGACCCAGTACTTC. Combining the CDR3 with reference TRBV2 and TRBJ2-5 gives the whole variable domain EPEVTQTPSHQVTQMGQEVILRCVPISNHLYFYWYRQILGQKVEFLVSFYNNEISEKSEIFDDQFSVERPDGSNFTLKIRSTKLEDSAMYFCASSAGQGGGETQYFGPGTRLLVL.

V is TRBV6-5 and J is TRBJ1-1, with TRBD1 matching 8 bases. Trimming removed 5 bases from V and 10 bases from J; junction bases left unmatched: 12. The V gene's germline CDR1 is MNHEY and CDR2 SVGAGI. The CDR3 has 14 residues. CDR3 region: CASSTLTGVTGAFF. The CDR3 DNA sequence: TGTGCCAGCAGTACTTTGACAGGGGTTACCGGAGCTTTCTTT.